One sample yielded the 13 T cell receptor beta chains listed below, sequenced in a study of T cell responses to AZD1222 COVID-19 vaccine. Assay used: immunoSEQ multiplex PCR; TCRdb lists only in-frame clones, some missing. The sample consists of approximately 120,000 clones, more than 80% of them appearing once. The material sequenced was peripheral blood, taken on day 0 of AZD1222 vaccination. The receptors come from an adult in good health.

The chain employs TRBV27 and TRBJ2-3, with unresolved D. V was pared by 0 bases and J by 0 bases, with 7 bases between. This CDR3 has 15 amino acids. Germline CDR1 reads MNHEY; CDR2 reads SMNVEV (reference sequence). CDR3 sequence (DNA): TGTGCCAGCAGTTTATCGGTGTTTAGCACAGATACGCAGTATTTT. Translating gives CASSLSVFSTDTQYF.

The J gene is TRBJ1-1, the V gene TRBV6-6; a possible D gene is TRBD1 (6 bases). Germline V CDR1 and CDR2: MNHNY, SVGAGI (reference sequence). The V and J ends lost 5 bases and 3 bases respectively, with 22 bases between them. The CDR3 is made up of 17 amino acids. The CDR3 DNA reads TGTGCCAGCAGTCCGAGGGGGGCCCCCAGGTTGGACACTGAAGCTTTCTTT. This translates into CASSPRGAPRLDTEAFF.

This clone showed up just once. This chain links TRBV7-9 with TRBJ2-2, with 7 bases that match TRBD1. V was clipped by 5 bases and J by 5 bases; unmatched bases: 8. CDR1 is SEHNR, CDR2 FQNEAQ, per germline (reference sequence). The CDR3 has 15 amino acids. CDR3 nucleotide sequence: TGTGCCAGCAGCGACCGGGACAGCATAACCGGGGAGCTGTTTTTT. The encoded protein is CASSDRDSITGELFF.

V gene TRBV29-1 combines with J gene TRBJ2-7, with D unclear. The CDR3 spans 13 residues. With 4 bases removed from V and 3 bases from J, the gap between germline ends came to 13 bases. CDR1 and CDR2 (germline): SQVTM, ANQGSEA. The CDR3 sequence is CSVVGQPLYEQYF. In DNA form, the CDR3 reads TGCAGCGTTGTCGGCCAGCCTCTCTACGAGCAGTACTTC.

This clone was seen just once. The chain is built from TRBV13 and TRBJ2-5, with D perhaps being TRBD1 or TRBD2 (5 bases each). There are 17 residues in the CDR3. The germline V gene encodes CDR1 PRHDT and CDR2 FYEKMQ (reference sequence). Trimming left V 0 bases short and J 5 bases short, with 19 bases between. CDR3 sequence: CASSLGLSTGLGETQYF. The CDR3 nucleotides read TGTGCCAGCAGCTTAGGCCTATCCACGGGGCTTGGGGAGACCCAGTACTTC. The full variable domain, its missing parts supplied by reference TRBV13 and TRBJ2-5, is AAGVIQSPRHLIKEKRETATLKCYPIPRHDTVYWYQQGPGQDPQFLISFYEKMQSDKGSIPDRFSAQQFSDYHSELNMSSLELGDSALYFCASSLGLSTGLGETQYFGPGTRLLVL.

This chain uses TRBV4-3 with TRBJ2-7; 8 bases agree with TRBD2. Germline V gene sequence: CDR1 LGHNA, CDR2 YSLEER. V lost 0 bases and J lost 2; bases outside the gene matches: 6. CDR3 length equals 16 residues. The CDR3 here is CASSQDGGRFAYEQYF. The CDR3 nucleotides are TGCGCCAGCAGCCAAGACGGCGGGAGGTTCGCCTACGAGCAGTACTTC.

This clone was seen more than once but under ten times. The V call is TRBV2, the J call TRBJ2-7; D is possibly TRBD1 (6 bases). The germline V and J ends were trimmed by 4 bases and 3 bases, with 13 bases remaining between them. The CDR3 runs to 14 residues. Germline values: CDR1 SNHLY, CDR2 FYNNEI. The CDR3 DNA sequence: TGTGCCAGCAGTGGACAGGACCCCCGCTACGAGCAGTACTTC. Residues: CASSGQDPRYEQYF.

This clone was found once. The V gene is TRBV29-1, the J gene TRBJ1-1; D gene ambiguous. The CDR3 runs to 12 residues. Per the germline V gene, CDR1 is SQVTM and CDR2 is ANQGSEA. The ends were cut back, 8 bases at V and 1 base at J, with 11 bases in the middle. The CDR3 nucleotides are TGCAGCCCTACCCGACAGAACACTGAAGCTTTCTTT. It specifies CSPTRQNTEAFF. The full variable domain, its missing parts supplied by reference TRBV29-1 and TRBJ1-1, is SAVISQKPSRDICQRGTSLTIQCQVDSQVTMMFWYRQQPGQSLTLIATANQGSEATYESGFVIDKFPISRPNLTFSTLTVSNMSPEDSSIYLCSPTRQNTEAFFGQGTRLTVV.

Only a few counts were recorded for this clone. The rearrangement uses TRBV5-4 and TRBJ2-7; 7 bases line up with TRBD1. V lost 3 bases and J lost 0; bases outside the gene matches: 9. Germline V lookup: CDR1 SGHNT, CDR2 YYREEE (reference sequence). The CDR3 has 16 residues. As DNA, the CDR3 is TGTGCCAGCAGCTCGCAGGACAGGACGAACTCCTACGAGCAGTACTTC. Translation gives CASSSQDRTNSYEQYF.

The V and J genes are TRBV28 and TRBJ1-2; perhaps TRBD1 as D (6 bases). CDR1 and CDR2 from the germline V gene are MDHEN and SYDVKM. This CDR3 is built from 13 residues. The DNA of the CDR3 is TGTTTGACCACACGGACAGCGAACTATGGCTACACCTTC. Translation gives CLTTRTANYGYTF.

J is TRBJ1-2 and V is TRBV4-2; possible D gene TRBD1, 5 bases. Looked up from germline, CDR1 is LGHNA and CDR2 is YNFKEQ. The length of the CDR3 is 20 residues. Trimming pared 0 bases from V and 0 bases from J, leaving 23 bases between. CDR3 loop: CASSQDSASLGDGTNYGYTF. In DNA form, the CDR3 reads TGTGCCAGCAGCCAAGATAGTGCGTCCCTAGGGGATGGGACTAACTATGGCTACACCTTC.

This chain connects TRBV27 to TRBJ2-7; D gene uncertain. Looked up from germline, CDR1 is MNHEY and CDR2 is SMNVEV (reference sequence). The CDR3 runs 11 residues. Trimming removed 2 bases from V and 8 bases from J, with 7 bases in between. In nucleotides, the CDR3 is TGTGCCAGCAGTTTAGGGCGGAAGCAGTACTTC. This codes for CASSLGRKQYF.

The V call is TRBV6-4, the J call TRBJ2-3, with 13 bases identical to TRBD2. The germline CDR1 and CDR2 sequences are MRHNA and SNTAGT. This CDR3 has 16 residues. The trim removed 6 bases at V and 6 bases at J, leaving 9 bases unmatched. This CDR3 is CASSALAGGPMDTQYF. Written as DNA, the CDR3 is TGTGCCAGCAGCGCACTAGCGGGAGGGCCAATGGATACGCAGTATTTT.